This is a list of T cell receptor beta chains from one sample in a study of T cell repertoires in cytomegalovirus infection. Which antigens these TCRs recognize remains unknown. MiXCR, run by TCRdb on the reads, gives a single entry per CDR3 protein. The profile shows 650,000 to 850,000 distinct CDR3 sequences, 25% to 35% of them singletons. The input for sequencing was cultured CD8+ T cells from PBMCs, taken from culture after CMV antigen stimulation. These TCRs come from a human donor in good health (CMV status not recorded). Some clones in this sample may be carry-over from other donors' samples. Each CDR3 is given with its conserved first and last residue. D genes are given only for firm matches. Clone sizes are given selectively: once, few, many, or a class where the clone is expanded.

clone_size: .
d_call: .
v_call: TRBV4-3
cdr3_aa: CASSPNSPRYSNQPQHF

clone_size: .
d_call: TRBD1
v_call: TRBV10-2
cdr3_aa: CASSESPADRVYGNQPQHF

clone_size: few
d_call: .
v_call: TRBV4-3
cdr3_aa: CASSQTGTYNTQYF

clone_size: few
d_call: TRBD2
v_call: TRBV4-2
cdr3_aa: CASSGRTSGGGEQFF

clone_size: few
d_call: TRBD1
v_call: TRBV6-5
cdr3_aa: CASSLQGIEPQHF

clone_size: few
d_call: TRBD2
v_call: TRBV6-5
cdr3_aa: CASSYLTSGGDPRFGTQYF

clone_size: .
d_call: .
v_call: TRBV20-1
cdr3_aa: CSARVRGTNYGYTF

clone_size: few
d_call: .
v_call: TRBV12-3/TRBV12-4
cdr3_aa: CAPNNSWETQYF

clone_size: few
d_call: .
v_call: TRBV28
cdr3_aa: CASSTSLWTAGHYGYTF

clone_size: few
d_call: .
v_call: TRBV6-1
cdr3_aa: CASSVAGWPDSNQPQHF

clone_size: few
d_call: .
v_call: TRBV4-1
cdr3_aa: CASSQGALTSTDTQYF

clone_size: few
d_call: .
v_call: TRBV6-1
cdr3_aa: CASSERGRGDTGELFF

clone_size: .
d_call: TRBD1
v_call: TRBV4-1
cdr3_aa: CASSRSVGQGDEQFF

clone_size: .
d_call: TRBD1
v_call: TRBV27
cdr3_aa: CASSFGTGVEAFF

clone_size: once
d_call: .
v_call: TRBV5-4
cdr3_aa: CASTTGIGYTF

clone_size: .
d_call: .
v_call: TRBV12-3/TRBV12-4
cdr3_aa: CASSLIGGGYGYTF

clone_size: .
d_call: .
v_call: TRBV7-9
cdr3_aa: CASSVRGGAETQYF

clone_size: .
d_call: .
v_call: TRBV7-2
cdr3_aa: CASSRDLNYGYTF

clone_size: .
d_call: .
v_call: TRBV6-1
cdr3_aa: CASSEPGFREQYF

clone_size: few
d_call: .
v_call: TRBV12-3/TRBV12-4
cdr3_aa: CASTLGLVETQYF

clone_size: .
d_call: .
v_call: TRBV7-9
cdr3_aa: CASSSGRERTGELFF

clone_size: .
d_call: TRBD2
v_call: TRBV10-3
cdr3_aa: CAISERGDSYEQYF

clone_size: many
d_call: TRBD1
v_call: TRBV10-3
cdr3_aa: CAISARDRDNYGYTF

clone_size: .
d_call: TRBD2
v_call: TRBV6-1
cdr3_aa: CASSGRAGGASTDTQYF

clone_size: .
d_call: TRBD1
v_call: TRBV7-9
cdr3_aa: CASSPRDRSGNTIYF

clone_size: few
d_call: .
v_call: TRBV4-3
cdr3_aa: CASSQDPGEYGYTF

clone_size: .
d_call: .
v_call: TRBV7-9
cdr3_aa: CASSLGSRDLGAFF

clone_size: .
d_call: .
v_call: TRBV6-6
cdr3_aa: CASSGANSDGGYEQYF

clone_size: .
d_call: .
v_call: TRBV4-2
cdr3_aa: CASSQEGIATDTQYF

clone_size: .
d_call: .
v_call: TRBV27
cdr3_aa: CASSPLVSRTDTQYF

clone_size: many
d_call: .
v_call: TRBV7-9
cdr3_aa: CASRGGEANEKLFF

clone_size: few
d_call: TRBD1
v_call: TRBV19
cdr3_aa: CASSTGQGGISPQHF

clone_size: .
d_call: TRBD1
v_call: TRBV12-3/TRBV12-4
cdr3_aa: CASSFPTGGEQPQHF

clone_size: few
d_call: .
v_call: TRBV5-4
cdr3_aa: CASSLDTTNTGELFF

clone_size: .
d_call: TRBD1
v_call: TRBV27
cdr3_aa: CASSSGQGATDTQYF

clone_size: .
d_call: .
v_call: TRBV12-3/TRBV12-4
cdr3_aa: CASKNSRDSSYEQYF

clone_size: .
d_call: TRBD1
v_call: TRBV7-6
cdr3_aa: CASSSVDRVDEQFF

clone_size: .
d_call: .
v_call: TRBV10-1
cdr3_aa: CASSGQSSYEQYF

clone_size: .
d_call: .
v_call: TRBV7-6
cdr3_aa: CASSFFQPPGELFF

clone_size: .
d_call: TRBD1
v_call: TRBV19
cdr3_aa: CASSFPIPGQGQPQHF

clone_size: .
d_call: TRBD1
v_call: TRBV4-1
cdr3_aa: CASSRGKTGDNEKLFF

clone_size: .
d_call: .
v_call: TRBV27
cdr3_aa: CASRPGLYYGYTF

clone_size: .
d_call: .
v_call: TRBV12-5
cdr3_aa: CASGLARELFF

clone_size: few
d_call: .
v_call: TRBV6-1
cdr3_aa: CASSDTPMNTEAFF

clone_size: .
d_call: .
v_call: TRBV6-5
cdr3_aa: CASRKRDSSNYGYTF

clone_size: many
d_call: TRBD2
v_call: TRBV12-3/TRBV12-4
cdr3_aa: CASSPRLAGVHNEQFF

clone_size: few
d_call: TRBD1
v_call: TRBV19
cdr3_aa: CASSRDRAYEQYF

clone_size: .
d_call: .
v_call: TRBV7-9
cdr3_aa: CASSLDSWSSPLHF

clone_size: .
d_call: TRBD2
v_call: TRBV5-5
cdr3_aa: CASSFWGYPAGAGRGTQYF

clone_size: once
d_call: .
v_call: TRBV27
cdr3_aa: CASSRGGGNNEQFF

clone_size: few
d_call: .
v_call: TRBV6-5
cdr3_aa: CASRPVSRSETQYF

clone_size: few
d_call: TRBD1
v_call: TRBV27
cdr3_aa: CASSKNRGLTDTQYF

clone_size: .
d_call: TRBD1
v_call: TRBV5-6
cdr3_aa: CASSLKQGRLFF

clone_size: .
d_call: TRBD2
v_call: TRBV7-3
cdr3_aa: CASSLLAGVRETQYF